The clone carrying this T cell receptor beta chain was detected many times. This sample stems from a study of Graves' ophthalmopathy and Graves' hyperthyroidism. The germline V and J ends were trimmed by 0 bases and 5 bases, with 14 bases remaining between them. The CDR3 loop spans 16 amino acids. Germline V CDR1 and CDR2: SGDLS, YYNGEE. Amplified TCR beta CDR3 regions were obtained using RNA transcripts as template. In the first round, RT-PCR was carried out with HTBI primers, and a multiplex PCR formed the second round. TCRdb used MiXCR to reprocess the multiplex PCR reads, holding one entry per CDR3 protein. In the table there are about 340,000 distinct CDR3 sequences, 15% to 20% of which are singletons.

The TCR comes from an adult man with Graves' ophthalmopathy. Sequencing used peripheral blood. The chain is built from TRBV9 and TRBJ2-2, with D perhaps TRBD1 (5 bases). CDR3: CASSVGSRVNTGELFF. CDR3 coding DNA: TGTGCCAGCAGCGTAGGGTCCAGGGTAAATACCGGGGAGCTGTTTTTT.